This T cell receptor beta chain was sequenced for a study of blood T cell repertoires in COVID-19. Germline CDR1 reads SNHLY; CDR2 reads FYNNEI. The CDR3 covers 11 residues. Trimming pared 4 bases from V and 12 bases from J, leaving 10 bases between. Judged by abundance, this clone is medium-sized. TCRdb's copy holds only in-frame clones and misses some; the assay was immunoSEQ multiplex PCR. The top ten clones hold approximately 5% of a sample with a few hundred thousand clones, about 85% of them seen once. The sequence came from a woman in her sixties or seventies who had recovered from COVID-19. The chain employs TRBV2 and TRBJ2-1; perhaps TRBD1 as D (5 bases). What was sequenced was peripheral blood. The CDR3 reads CASSVSRAQFF. CDR3 coding DNA: TGTGCCAGCAGTGTGAGCAGGGCGCAGTTCTTC.